This T cell receptor beta chain was identified in a study of read filtering for tumor transcriptome and immune sequencing. Study summary: Whole-transcriptome libraries were prepared after DNase treatment. Study-wide points: Single-read clonotypes: about 83% of IR-seq clonotypes (roughly 3.2% of reads), more than 70% of RNA-seq clonotypes (less than 50% of reads). The CD138-negative fraction was mixed bone marrow immune cells, not pure T cells.

Every patient had bone marrow sampled while the disease was active. The CDR3 is 12 residues long. The V gene lost 7 bases and the J gene lost 8 bases, with 12 bases spanning the gap. CDR1 is MNHEY and CDR2 is SVGAGI in the germline V gene. This clonotype was detected many times. As yet, its antigen is unknown. Molecular barcoded adaptors covering alpha/delta and beta/gamma chains were used on about 0.4 ug RNA. TCRdb passed the reads through MiXCR, listing each CDR3 protein once. Among 90,000 or so distinct CDR3 sequences listed, roughly a fifth were seen once. The gene calls are TRBV6-5 and TRBJ1-5; tentatively, D is TRBD1 (6 bases). The sequence was collected from a donor older than 35 with multiple myeloma. The sequenced sample consisted of a population of CD138-negative cells sorted from bone marrow. The CDR3 is CASMYRDEPQHF. CDR3 coding DNA: TGTGCCAGCATGTACAGGGATGAGCCCCAGCATTTT.